This T cell receptor beta chain stems from a study of cytomegalovirus exposure and HLA in healthy donors. As for the study in general: A data release that came early held 75 million to 85 million unique TCRs from HLA-typed donors.

Concerning this clone itself: No antigen is known for it.

Germline V gives CDR1 MGHRA, CDR2 YSYEKL. Deletions cut 0 bases from V and 4 bases from J, with 13 bases between. CDR3 length equals 16 residues. Vbeta (60) and Jbeta (13) primers were used in the PCR. Profiling relied on immunoSEQ multiplex PCR, and the TCRdb table lists in-frame clones only, not all of them. The sample includes around 85,000 clones, roughly three quarters of them seen just once. Study-wide results and limits: Analysis was carried out at a later point, and it linked a missense DCLRE1C variant to TCR beta V- and J-gene trimming.

The sequenced sample was PBMCs. The V call is TRBV4-1, the J call TRBJ2-1, with a possible D match to TRBD2 (5 bases). This clonotype was sampled from a woman aged 45-65 years in good health and CMV-seropositive. The CDR3, as DNA: TGCGCCAGCAGCCAAGAATGGACTCGGACGTACAATGAGCAGTTCTTC. It codes for CASSQEWTRTYNEQFF.